The sequence of this T cell receptor beta chain was determined in a study of cytomegalovirus exposure and HLA in healthy donors. The CDR3 is made up of 15 amino acids. Looked up from germline, CDR1 is SGDLS and CDR2 is YYNGEE. 60 Vbeta and 13 Jbeta primers were used in PCR. In the authors' workflow: In a later analysis, approximately 80 million unique TCR beta chains included roughly 11 million shared by two or more donors. Data came from immunoSEQ multiplex PCR; TCRdb stores just in-frame clones and leaves some out. V and J calls and clone size are those listed in that table; D and trimming were worked out from the DNA. The sample has roughly 150,000 clones, roughly 80% seen once.

The specimen sequenced was PBMCs. The sequence was obtained from a man aged 40-49 years in good health and CMV-seropositive. The V gene is TRBV9, the J gene TRBJ2-5, with 8 bases aligning to TRBD2. The tail of the sequence fits TRBJ2-7 better, so the J call may be wrong. CDR3 nucleotide sequence: TGTGCCAGCAGCGTAGCGGCTAGCGGGCAGGTCGAGCAGTACTTC. Translating it yields CASSVAASGQVEQYF.